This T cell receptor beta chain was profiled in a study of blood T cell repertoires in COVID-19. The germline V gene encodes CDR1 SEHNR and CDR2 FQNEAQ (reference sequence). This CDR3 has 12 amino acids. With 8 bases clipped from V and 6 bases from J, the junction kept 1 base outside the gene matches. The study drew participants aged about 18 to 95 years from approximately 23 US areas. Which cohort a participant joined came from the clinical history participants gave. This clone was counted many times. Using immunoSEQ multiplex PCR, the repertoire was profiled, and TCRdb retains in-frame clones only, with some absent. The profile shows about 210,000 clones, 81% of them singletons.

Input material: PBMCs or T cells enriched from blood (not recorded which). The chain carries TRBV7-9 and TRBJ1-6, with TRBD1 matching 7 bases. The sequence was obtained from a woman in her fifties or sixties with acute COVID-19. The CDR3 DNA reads TGTGCCAGCGGACAGGTTAATTCACCCCTCCACTTT. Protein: CASGQVNSPLHF.